This T cell receptor beta chain was documented in a study of blood T cell repertoires in COVID-19. The CDR3 is made up of 12 amino acids. Looked up from germline, CDR1 is SGHNT and CDR2 is YYREEE (reference sequence). V shed 0 bases and J shed 5 bases, with 3 bases lying between them. Produced via immunoSEQ multiplex PCR; TCRdb's table is partial and in-frame only. The sample shows about 200,000 clones, around 80% of them seen only once. The chain has TRBV5-4 and TRBJ1-3; D gene ambiguous. Sequenced material: peripheral blood. The receptor was derived from a man in his forties with acute or convalescent COVID-19. The CDR3 DNA reads TGTGCCAGCAGCTTGGAGCGAAACACCATATATTTT. Translation: CASSLERNTIYF. Together with reference TRBV5-4 and TRBJ1-3, the CDR3 gives the full variable domain: ETGVTQSPTHLIKTRGQQVTLRCSSQSGHNTVSWYQQALGQGPQFIFQYYREEENGRGNFPPRFSGLQFPNYSSELNVNALELDDSALYLCASSLERNTIYFGEGSWLTVV.